The rows below give T cell receptor beta chains drawn from one sample of a study of blood T cell repertoires in COVID-19. Clones were sequenced by immunoSEQ multiplex PCR, and TCRdb holds only the in-frame ones, with some missing. The sample holds over 85,000 clones; around nine tenths are singletons and the top ten take about 5%. The sequenced material came from peripheral blood. The receptors originated from a woman of 80 years or more with acute or convalescent COVID-19. The CDR3 runs from the conserved cysteine through the conserved F or W. A D gene is named only where the DNA matches it firmly. Where a row states a size, it is once, few, many or the class of an expanded clone; other rows omit it.

cdr3_aa,cdr3_nt,clone_size,v_call,d_call,j_call
CASSTLLGRVQPQHF,TGTGCCAGCAGTACGTTGCTTGGGAGGGTTCAGCCCCAGCATTTT,once,TRBV2,-,TRBJ1-5
CATSSHRNTEAFF,TGTGCCACCAGTTCACACCGGAACACTGAAGCTTTCTTT,-,TRBV15,-,TRBJ1-1
CASSLNRDTGELFF,TGTGCCAGTAGTCTAAACAGGGATACCGGGGAGCTGTTTTTT,-,TRBV19,-,TRBJ2-2
CASSSPSGGTYEQYF,TGTGCCAGCAGTTCCCCTAGCGGGGGAACCTACGAGCAGTACTTC,-,TRBV6-5,TRBD2,TRBJ2-7
CSVPGNGDTEAFF,TGCAGCGTTCCAGGGAATGGAGATACTGAAGCTTTCTTT,-,TRBV29-1,-,TRBJ1-1
CASRTPTGKGSNQPQHF,TGTGCCAGTAGAACTCCAACAGGGAAAGGCAGCAATCAGCCCCAGCATTTT,-,TRBV19,-,TRBJ1-5
CASSPQGSIGQPQHF,TGTGCCAGCTCCCCGCAGGGATCGATTGGTCAGCCCCAGCATTTT,-,TRBV18,-,TRBJ1-5
CASSYAQGRNTIYF,TGTGCCAGCAGTTACGCTCAGGGGAGAAACACCATATATTTT,-,TRBV6-5,-,TRBJ1-3
CASSETGGDYEQYF,TGCGCCAGCAGCGAGACAGGGGGTGACTACGAGCAGTACTTC,-,TRBV5-1,TRBD1,TRBJ2-7
CASSQETTRNTGELFF,TGTGCCAGCAGCCAAGAAACTACCAGGAACACCGGGGAGCTGTTTTTT,-,TRBV3-1/TRBV3-2,-,TRBJ2-2
CASSLRRGGTDTQYF,TGTGCCAGCAGCTTGAGACGGGGGGGCACAGATACGCAGTATTTT,-,TRBV5-4,TRBD2,TRBJ2-3
CASSLKTGARNQPQHF,TGTGCCAGTAGTCTAAAGACAGGGGCGAGGAATCAGCCCCAGCATTTT,-,TRBV19,TRBD1,TRBJ1-5
CASTSTVGKSTDTQYF,TGTGCCAGTACCTCGACGGTCGGGAAAAGCACAGATACGCAGTATTTT,-,TRBV19,-,TRBJ2-3
CASSPGARQGLTEAFF,TGCGCCAGCAGCCCAGGGGCCAGACAGGGGTTGACTGAAGCTTTCTTT,-,TRBV4-1,TRBD1,TRBJ1-1
CASSQETSSTYNEQFF,TGCGCCAGCAGCCAAGAGACTAGCAGCACCTACAATGAGCAGTTCTTC,-,TRBV4-1,TRBD2,TRBJ2-1
CASAIRPSGTEAFF,TGTGCCAGCGCCATTCGACCGTCAGGCACTGAAGCTTTCTTT,-,TRBV27,-,TRBJ1-1
CASTRGGSGRNSGELFF,TGTGCCAGCACAAGGGGGGGAAGCGGGAGGAATAGCGGGGAGCTGTTTTTT,-,TRBV7-8,TRBD2,TRBJ2-2
CASSVKGAGVYEQYF,TGCGCCAGCAGCGTAAAGGGGGCTGGAGTCTACGAGCAGTACTTC,once,TRBV5-1,TRBD1,TRBJ2-7
CASSEAANKETQYF,TGTGCCAGCAGTGAAGCCGCGAATAAAGAGACCCAGTACTTC,-,TRBV2,-,TRBJ2-5
CASSLLGVSSFEQFF,TGTGCCAGCAGCTTATTGGGCGTCTCCTCTTTCGAGCAGTTCTTC,-,TRBV7-9,-,TRBJ2-1
CSVEGREGTQGLGYTF,TGCAGCGTTGAAGGACGAGAAGGCACACAGGGGCTTGGCTACACCTTC,-,TRBV29-1,TRBD1,TRBJ1-2
CASSEGGDSSSYNEQFF,TGTGCCAGCAGTGAAGGGGGGGACTCGAGCTCCTACAATGAGCAGTTCTTC,-,TRBV6-1,-,TRBJ2-1
CASRLRRESANYGYTF,TGTGCCAGCAGGTTGAGGAGGGAATCGGCTAACTATGGCTACACCTTC,-,TRBV28,-,TRBJ1-2
CASRGLTDTQYF,TGTGCCAGCAGGGGGCTGACAGATACGCAGTATTTT,-,TRBV7-9,-,TRBJ2-3
CAGQGPTYEQYF,TGTGCCGGACAGGGGCCTACCTACGAGCAGTACTTC,-,TRBV2,TRBD1,TRBJ2-7
CASSSSIVSEQFF,TGCGCCAGCAGCAGTTCGATAGTATCTGAGCAGTTCTTC,-,TRBV5-1,-,TRBJ2-1
CASSYGREARPNEQFF,TGTGCCAGCAGTTACGGGCGGGAGGCGAGACCCAATGAGCAGTTCTTC,-,TRBV6-5,TRBD2,TRBJ2-1
CASSPPGYNEQFF,TGTGCCAGCAGTCCTCCGGGGTACAATGAGCAGTTCTTC,-,TRBV6-5,-,TRBJ2-1